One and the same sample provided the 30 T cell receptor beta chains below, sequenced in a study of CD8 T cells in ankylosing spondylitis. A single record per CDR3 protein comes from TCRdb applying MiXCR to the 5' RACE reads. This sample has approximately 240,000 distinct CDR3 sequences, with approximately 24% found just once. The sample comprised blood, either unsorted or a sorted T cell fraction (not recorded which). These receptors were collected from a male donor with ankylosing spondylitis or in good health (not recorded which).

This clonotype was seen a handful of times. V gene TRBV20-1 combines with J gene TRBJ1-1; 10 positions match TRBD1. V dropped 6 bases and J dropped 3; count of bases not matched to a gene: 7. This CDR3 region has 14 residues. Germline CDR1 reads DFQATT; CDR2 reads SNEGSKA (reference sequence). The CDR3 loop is CSAPGQGRDTEAFF. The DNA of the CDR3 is TGCAGTGCCCCGGGACAGGGGAGGGACACTGAAGCTTTCTTT.

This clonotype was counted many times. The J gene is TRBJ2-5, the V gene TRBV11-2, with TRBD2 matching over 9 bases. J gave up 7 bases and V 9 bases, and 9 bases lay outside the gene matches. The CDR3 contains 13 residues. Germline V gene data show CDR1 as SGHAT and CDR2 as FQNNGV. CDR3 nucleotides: TGTGCCAGTAGCGGGGGCCATGGGGTGACCCAGTACTTC. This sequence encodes CASSGGHGVTQYF.

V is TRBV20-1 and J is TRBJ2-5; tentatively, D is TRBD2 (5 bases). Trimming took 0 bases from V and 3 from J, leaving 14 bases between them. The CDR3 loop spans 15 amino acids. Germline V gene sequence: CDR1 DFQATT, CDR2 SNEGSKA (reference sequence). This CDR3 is CSAREEDPPKETQYF. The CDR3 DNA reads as TGCAGTGCTAGAGAGGAGGACCCACCCAAAGAGACCCAGTACTTC.

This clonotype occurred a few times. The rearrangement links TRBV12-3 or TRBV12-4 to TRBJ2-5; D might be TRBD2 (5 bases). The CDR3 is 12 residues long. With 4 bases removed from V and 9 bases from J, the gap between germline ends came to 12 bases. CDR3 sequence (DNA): TGTGCCAGCAGTTCAGGACTCGGGGCCCAGTACTTC. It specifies CASSSGLGAQYF.

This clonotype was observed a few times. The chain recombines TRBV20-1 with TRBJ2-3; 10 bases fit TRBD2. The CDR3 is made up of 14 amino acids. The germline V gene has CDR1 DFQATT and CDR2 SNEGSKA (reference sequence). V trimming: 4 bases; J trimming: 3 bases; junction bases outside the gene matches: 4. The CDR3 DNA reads TGCAGTGCTACGACTAGCGGGCTAACAGATACGCAGTATTTT. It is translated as CSATTSGLTDTQYF.

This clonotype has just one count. In DNA form, the CDR3 reads TGCGCCAGCAGCCCTGGACAGGCCGGCTATGGCTACACCTTC. Translation gives CASSPGQAGYGYTF. The genes are TRBV5-1 and TRBJ1-2, with 7 bases identical to TRBD1. In germline, CDR1 is SGHRS, CDR2 YFSETQ. J lost 4 bases, V lost 4 bases, and 7 bases had no gene match. The CDR3 covers 14 residues.

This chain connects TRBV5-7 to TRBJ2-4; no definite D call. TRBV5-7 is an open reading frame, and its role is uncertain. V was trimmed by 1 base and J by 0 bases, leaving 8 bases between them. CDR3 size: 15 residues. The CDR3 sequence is CASSLNGLAKNIQYF. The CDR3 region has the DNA TGTGCCAGCAGCTTGAATGGGCTAGCCAAAAACATTCAGTACTTC.

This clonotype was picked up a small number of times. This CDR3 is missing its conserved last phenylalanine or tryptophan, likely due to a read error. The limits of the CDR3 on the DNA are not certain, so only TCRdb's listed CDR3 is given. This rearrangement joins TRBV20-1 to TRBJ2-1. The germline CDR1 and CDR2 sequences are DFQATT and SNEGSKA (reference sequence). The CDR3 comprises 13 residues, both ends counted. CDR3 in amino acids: CSARDGYFSVIAL.

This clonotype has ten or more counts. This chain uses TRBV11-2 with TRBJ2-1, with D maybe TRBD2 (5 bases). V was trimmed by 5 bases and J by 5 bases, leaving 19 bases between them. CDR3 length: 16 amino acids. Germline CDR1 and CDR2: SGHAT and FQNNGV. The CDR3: CASSPPRETTNNEQFF. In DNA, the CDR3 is TGTGCCAGCAGCCCCCCAAGGGAGACTACCAACAATGAGCAGTTCTTC.

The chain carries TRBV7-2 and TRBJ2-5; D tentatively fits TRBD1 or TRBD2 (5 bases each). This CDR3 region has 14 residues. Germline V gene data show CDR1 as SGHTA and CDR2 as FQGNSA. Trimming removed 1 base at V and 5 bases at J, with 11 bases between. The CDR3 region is CASSLGGAGETQYF. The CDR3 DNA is TGTGCCAGCAGCTTAGGAGGGGCAGGGGAGACCCAGTACTTC.

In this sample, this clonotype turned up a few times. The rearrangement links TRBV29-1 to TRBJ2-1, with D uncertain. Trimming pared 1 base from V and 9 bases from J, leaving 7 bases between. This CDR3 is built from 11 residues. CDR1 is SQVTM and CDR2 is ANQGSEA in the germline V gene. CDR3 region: CSVEARIEQFF. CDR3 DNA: TGCAGCGTTGAAGCGAGGATTGAGCAGTTCTTC.

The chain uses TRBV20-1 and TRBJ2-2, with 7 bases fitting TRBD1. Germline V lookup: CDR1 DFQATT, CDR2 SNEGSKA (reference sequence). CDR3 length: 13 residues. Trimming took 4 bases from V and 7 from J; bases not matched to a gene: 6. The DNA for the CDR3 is TGCAGTGCTACCGAACAGGGGAACGGGGAGCTGTTTTTT. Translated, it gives CSATEQGNGELFF.

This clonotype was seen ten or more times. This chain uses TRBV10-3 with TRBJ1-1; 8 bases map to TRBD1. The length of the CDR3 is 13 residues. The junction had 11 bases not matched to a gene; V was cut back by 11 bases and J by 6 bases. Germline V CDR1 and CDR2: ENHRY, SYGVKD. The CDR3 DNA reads TGTGCCTCCCGGGACAGGTCGCTAGCTGAAGCTTTCTTT. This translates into CASRDRSLAEAFF.

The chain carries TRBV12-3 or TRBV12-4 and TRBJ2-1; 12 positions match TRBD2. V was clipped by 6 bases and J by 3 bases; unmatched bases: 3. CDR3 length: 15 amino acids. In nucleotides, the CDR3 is TGTGCCAGCAGGCAACTAGCGGGGGGCTACAATGAGCAGTTCTTC. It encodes CASRQLAGGYNEQFF.

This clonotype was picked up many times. The CDR3 region is CSARFRGRAYNEQFF. CDR3 DNA sequence: TGCAGTGCTAGGTTCAGGGGCAGAGCCTACAATGAGCAGTTCTTC. This chain uses TRBV20-1 with TRBJ2-1, with a possible D match to TRBD1 (6 bases). Deletions cut 3 bases from V and 2 bases from J, with 14 bases between. CDR3 length equals 15 residues. Germline V lookup: CDR1 DFQATT, CDR2 SNEGSKA (reference sequence).

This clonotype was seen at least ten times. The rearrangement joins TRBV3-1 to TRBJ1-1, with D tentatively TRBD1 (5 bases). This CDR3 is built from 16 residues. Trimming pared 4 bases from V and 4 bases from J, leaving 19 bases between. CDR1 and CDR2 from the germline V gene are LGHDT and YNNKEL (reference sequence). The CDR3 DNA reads TGTGCCAGCAGCCCCTGGCTCGGGGGGGAGAGCACTGAAGCTTTCTTT. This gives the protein CASSPWLGGESTEAFF.

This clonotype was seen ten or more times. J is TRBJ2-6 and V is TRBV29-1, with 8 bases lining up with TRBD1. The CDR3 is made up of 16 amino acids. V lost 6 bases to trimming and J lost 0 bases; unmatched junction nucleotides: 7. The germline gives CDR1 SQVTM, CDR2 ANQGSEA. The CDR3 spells CSVRDRLDSGANVLTF. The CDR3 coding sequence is TGCAGCGTGAGGGACAGGTTGGACTCTGGGGCCAACGTCCTGACTTTC.

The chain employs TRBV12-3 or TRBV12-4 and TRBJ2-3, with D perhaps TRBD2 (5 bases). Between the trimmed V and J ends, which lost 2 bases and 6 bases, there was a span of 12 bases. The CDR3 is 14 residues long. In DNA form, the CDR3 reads TGTGCCAGCAGTTTATCGGGGAAGGTGGATACGCAGTATTTT. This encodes CASSLSGKVDTQYF.

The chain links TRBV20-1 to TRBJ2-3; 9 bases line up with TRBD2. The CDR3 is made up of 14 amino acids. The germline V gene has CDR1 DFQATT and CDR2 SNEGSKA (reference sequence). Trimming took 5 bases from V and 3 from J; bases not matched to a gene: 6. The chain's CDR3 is CSARSGGTTDTQYF. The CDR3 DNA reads TGCAGTGCTCGGAGCGGGGGGACTACAGATACGCAGTATTTT.

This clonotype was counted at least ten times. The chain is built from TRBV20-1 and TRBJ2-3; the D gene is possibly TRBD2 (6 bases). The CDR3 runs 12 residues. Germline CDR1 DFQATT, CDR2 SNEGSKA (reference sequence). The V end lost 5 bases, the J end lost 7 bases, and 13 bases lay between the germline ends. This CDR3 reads CSAASDVHTQYF. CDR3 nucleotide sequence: TGCAGTGCTGCTAGCGATGTGCATACGCAGTATTTT.

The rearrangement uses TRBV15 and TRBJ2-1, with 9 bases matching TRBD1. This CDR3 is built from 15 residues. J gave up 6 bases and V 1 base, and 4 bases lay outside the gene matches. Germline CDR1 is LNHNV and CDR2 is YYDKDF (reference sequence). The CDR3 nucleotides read TGTGCCACCAGCAGAGTGGGGACAGGGTCCAATGAGCAGTTCTTC. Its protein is CATSRVGTGSNEQFF.

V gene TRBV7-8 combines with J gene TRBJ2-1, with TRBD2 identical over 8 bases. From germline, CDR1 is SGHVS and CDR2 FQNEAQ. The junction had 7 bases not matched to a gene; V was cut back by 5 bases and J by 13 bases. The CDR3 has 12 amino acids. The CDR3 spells CASSPAGGLQFF. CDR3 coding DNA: TGTGCCAGCAGCCCCGCGGGGGGCCTACAGTTCTTC.

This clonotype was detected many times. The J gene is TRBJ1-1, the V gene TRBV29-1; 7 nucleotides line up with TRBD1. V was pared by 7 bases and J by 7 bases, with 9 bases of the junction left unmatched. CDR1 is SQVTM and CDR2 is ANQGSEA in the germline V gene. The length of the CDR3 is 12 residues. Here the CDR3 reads CSAQGQGDEAFF. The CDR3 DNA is TGCAGCGCCCAGGGGCAGGGGGATGAAGCTTTCTTT.

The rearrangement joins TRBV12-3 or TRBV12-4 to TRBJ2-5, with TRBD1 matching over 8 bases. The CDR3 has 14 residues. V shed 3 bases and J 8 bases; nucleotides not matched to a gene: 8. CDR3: CASSFLQGAGTQYF. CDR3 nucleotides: TGTGCCAGCAGTTTTCTGCAGGGGGCCGGTACCCAGTACTTC.

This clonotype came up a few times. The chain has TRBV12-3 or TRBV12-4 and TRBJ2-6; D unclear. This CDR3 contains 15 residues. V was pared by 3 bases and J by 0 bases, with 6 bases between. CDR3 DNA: TGTGCCAGCAGTTTTCTGGTCTCTGGGGCCAACGTCCTGACTTTC. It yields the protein CASSFLVSGANVLTF.

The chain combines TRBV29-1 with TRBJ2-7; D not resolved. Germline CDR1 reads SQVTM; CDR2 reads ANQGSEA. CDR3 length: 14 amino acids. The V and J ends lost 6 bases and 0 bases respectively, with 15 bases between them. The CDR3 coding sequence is TGCAGCGTCCTTCTGGGGATTAGCTCCTACGAGCAGTACTTC. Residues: CSVLLGISSYEQYF.

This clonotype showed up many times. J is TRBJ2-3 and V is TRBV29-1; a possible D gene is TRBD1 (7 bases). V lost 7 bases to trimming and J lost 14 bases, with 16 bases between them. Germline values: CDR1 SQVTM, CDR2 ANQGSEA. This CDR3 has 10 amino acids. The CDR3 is CSAVSGDRYF. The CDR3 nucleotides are TGCAGCGCCGTATCGGGGGACAGGTATTTT.

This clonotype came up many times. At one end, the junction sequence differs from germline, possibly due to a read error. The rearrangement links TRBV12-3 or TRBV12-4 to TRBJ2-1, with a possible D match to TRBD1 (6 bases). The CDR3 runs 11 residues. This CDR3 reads CASSLGTAGNF. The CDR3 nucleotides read TGTGCCAGCAGTTTAGGGACAGCCGGGAACTTC.

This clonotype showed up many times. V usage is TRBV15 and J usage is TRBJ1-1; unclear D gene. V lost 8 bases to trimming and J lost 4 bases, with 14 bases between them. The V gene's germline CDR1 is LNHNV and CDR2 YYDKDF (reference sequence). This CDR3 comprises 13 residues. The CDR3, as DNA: TGTGCCACCTCGGAGGGTCGGGGCACTGAAGCTTTCTTT. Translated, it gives CATSEGRGTEAFF.

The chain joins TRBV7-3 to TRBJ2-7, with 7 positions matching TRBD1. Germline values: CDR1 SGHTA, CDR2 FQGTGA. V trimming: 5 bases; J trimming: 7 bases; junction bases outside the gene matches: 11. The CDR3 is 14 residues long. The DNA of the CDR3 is TGTGCCAGCAGCACCCCTGGACAGGCTAAGGAGCAGTACTTC. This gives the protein CASSTPGQAKEQYF.